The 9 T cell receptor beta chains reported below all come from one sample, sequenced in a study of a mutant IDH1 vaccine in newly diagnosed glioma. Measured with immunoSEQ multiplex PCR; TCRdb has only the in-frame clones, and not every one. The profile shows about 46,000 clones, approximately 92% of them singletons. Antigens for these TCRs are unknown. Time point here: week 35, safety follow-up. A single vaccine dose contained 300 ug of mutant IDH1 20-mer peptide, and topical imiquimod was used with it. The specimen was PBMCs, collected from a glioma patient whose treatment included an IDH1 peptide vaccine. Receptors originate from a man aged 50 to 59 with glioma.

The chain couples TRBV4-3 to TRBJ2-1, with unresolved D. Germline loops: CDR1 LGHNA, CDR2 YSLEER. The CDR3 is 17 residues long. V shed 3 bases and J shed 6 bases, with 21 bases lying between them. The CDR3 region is CASSQRHGFWWGNEQFF. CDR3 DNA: TGCGCCAGCAGCCAGCGCCACGGGTTCTGGTGGGGCAATGAGCAGTTCTTC.

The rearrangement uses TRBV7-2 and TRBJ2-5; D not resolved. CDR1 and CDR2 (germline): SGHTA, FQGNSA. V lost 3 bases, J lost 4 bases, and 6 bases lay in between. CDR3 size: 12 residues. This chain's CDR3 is CASSFRSETQYF. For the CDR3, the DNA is TGTGCCAGCAGCTTTCGTTCAGAGACCCAGTACTTC.

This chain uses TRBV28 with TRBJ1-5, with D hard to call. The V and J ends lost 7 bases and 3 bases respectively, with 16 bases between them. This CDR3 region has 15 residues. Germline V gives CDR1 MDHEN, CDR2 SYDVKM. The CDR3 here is CASNKARDNNQPQHF. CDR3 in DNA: TGTGCCAGCAATAAAGCCCGGGATAACAATCAGCCCCAGCATTTT.

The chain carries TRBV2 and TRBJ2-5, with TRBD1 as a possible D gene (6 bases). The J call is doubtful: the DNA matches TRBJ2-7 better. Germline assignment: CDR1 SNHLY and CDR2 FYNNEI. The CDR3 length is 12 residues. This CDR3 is CASSDSGDEQYF. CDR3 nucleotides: TGTGCCAGCAGTGATTCAGGGGACGAGCAGTACTTC.

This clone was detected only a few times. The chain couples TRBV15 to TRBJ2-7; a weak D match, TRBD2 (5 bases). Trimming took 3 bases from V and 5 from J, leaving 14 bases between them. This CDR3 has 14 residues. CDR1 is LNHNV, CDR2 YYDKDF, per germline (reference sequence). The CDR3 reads CATSSLGVRDEQYF. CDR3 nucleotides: TGTGCCACCAGCAGTCTCGGGGTTCGTGACGAGCAGTACTTC.

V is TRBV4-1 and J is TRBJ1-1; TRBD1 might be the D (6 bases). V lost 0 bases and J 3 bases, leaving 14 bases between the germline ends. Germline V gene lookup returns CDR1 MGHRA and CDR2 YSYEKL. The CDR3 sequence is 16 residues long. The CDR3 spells CASSQDLAGVDTEAFF. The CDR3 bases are TGCGCCAGCAGCCAAGATTTAGCAGGGGTCGACACTGAAGCTTTCTTT.

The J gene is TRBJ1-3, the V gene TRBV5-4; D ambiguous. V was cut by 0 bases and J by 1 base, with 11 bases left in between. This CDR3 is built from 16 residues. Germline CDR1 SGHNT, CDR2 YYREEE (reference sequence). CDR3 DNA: TGTGCCAGCAGCTTGGTCGGCCCCCGTTCTGGAAACACCATATATTTT. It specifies CASSLVGPRSGNTIYF.

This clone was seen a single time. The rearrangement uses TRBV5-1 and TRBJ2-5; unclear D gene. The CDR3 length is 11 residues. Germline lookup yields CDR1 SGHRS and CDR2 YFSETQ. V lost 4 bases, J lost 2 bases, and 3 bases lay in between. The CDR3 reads CASSDQETQYF. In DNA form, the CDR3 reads TGCGCCAGCAGCGATCAAGAGACCCAGTACTTC.

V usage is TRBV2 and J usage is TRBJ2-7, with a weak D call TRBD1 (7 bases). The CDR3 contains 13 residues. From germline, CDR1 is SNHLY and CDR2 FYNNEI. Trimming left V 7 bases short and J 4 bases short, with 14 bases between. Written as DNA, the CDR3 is TGTGCCAGCATGGCAGGGGGGAAATACGAGCAGTACTTC. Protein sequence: CASMAGGKYEQYF.